The clone carrying this T cell receptor beta chain was recorded at least ten times. What it binds is not known. The data originate from a study of T cells in Graves' hyperthyroidism and ophthalmopathy. General study findings and limits: Most clonotypes that expanded in the thyroid above 0.001 also showed up in blood.

Trimming cost V 6 bases and J 6 bases, with 15 bases left between them. This CDR3 region has 14 residues. The V gene's germline CDR1 is MNHNY and CDR2 SVGAGI (reference sequence). There were TCR beta CDR3 regions amplified from RNA transcripts. Primed by the HTBI set, a first-round RT-PCR was run on the TCR CDR3. TCRdb reanalysed the multiplex PCR reads using MiXCR and keeps one entry per CDR3 protein. This table holds 450,000 to 700,000 distinct CDR3 sequences, 40% to 55% found once. The sample comprised peripheral blood or thyroid tissue (not recorded which). The receptor's source is a young woman with Graves' hyperthyroidism. The chain combines TRBV6-6 with TRBJ1-5; weak D call: TRBD1 (5 bases). The CDR3 reads CASSPAGGSQPQHF. The CDR3 DNA follows: TGTGCCAGCAGCCCGGCCGGGGGTAGTCAGCCCCAGCATTTT.